The TCR beta chain under discussion was sequenced for a study of control samples from healthy donors and cancer patients. Here immunoSEQ multiplex PCR was the method, and the copy in TCRdb shows in-frame clones only, minus some. The data show some 140,000 clones, approximately 90% seen once. Germline V gene data show CDR1 as LNHNV and CDR2 as YYDKDF (reference sequence). This CDR3 has 16 amino acids. The junction had 6 bases not matched to a gene; V was cut back by 0 bases and J by 7 bases. The TCR was taken from a woman in her twenties or thirties in good health. V gene TRBV15 combines with J gene TRBJ1-4; 9 bases are shared with TRBD1. Sequencing was done on a sample of blood. CDR3 sequence (DNA): TGTGCCACCAGCAGAGATCTCGAGGACAGGGGTGAAAAACTGTTTTTT. This sequence encodes CATSRDLEDRGEKLFF.